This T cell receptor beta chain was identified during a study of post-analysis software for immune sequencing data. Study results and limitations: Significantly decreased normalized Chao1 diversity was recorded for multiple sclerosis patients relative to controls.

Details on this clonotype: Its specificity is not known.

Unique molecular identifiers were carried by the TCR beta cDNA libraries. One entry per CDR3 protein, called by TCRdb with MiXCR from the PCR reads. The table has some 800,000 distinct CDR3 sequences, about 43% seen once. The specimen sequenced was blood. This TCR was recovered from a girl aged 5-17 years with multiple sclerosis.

The CDR3 here is CASSFLASGSPETQYF. CDR3 sequence (DNA): TGTGCCAGCAGCTTTCTCGCTAGCGGGAGCCCCGAGACCCAGTACTTC. The chain joins TRBV13 to TRBJ2-5; 10 bases agree with TRBD2. The germline V gene encodes CDR1 PRHDT and CDR2 FYEKMQ (reference sequence). Losses at the gene ends were 3 bases for V and 5 bases for J; bases not matched to a gene: 9. The CDR3 extends over 16 amino acids.